The sequence of this T cell receptor beta chain was determined in a study of blood T cell repertoires in COVID-19. Turning to the study itself: Researchers got acute and convalescent COVID-19 samples from the United States, Italy and Spain. In each case, the material was cDNA or gDNA derived from T cells, B-cell-depleted T cells, or PBMCs.

One Seattle source followed patients from active infection through their disease course. The authors' processing: Estimates of nucleated cell counts were drawn from the amplification of reference gene primers. Assay used: immunoSEQ multiplex PCR; TCRdb lists only in-frame clones, some missing. V and J calls and clone size are those listed in that table; D and trimming were worked out from the DNA. The table shows roughly 200,000 clones, with about 84% occurring only once. The CDR3 runs 16 residues. Germline-derived CDR1 and CDR2 are MGHRA and YSYEKL. V was clipped by 0 bases and J by 1 base, with 13 bases between them.

Sequencing was performed on peripheral blood. The V gene is TRBV4-1, the J gene TRBJ2-7; D remains unclear. The clonotype originates from a person aged 70 to 85 with COVID-19, enrolled during active disease. The CDR3 region has the DNA TGCGCCAGCAGCCAAGAAGAAACAGCCTTGTCCTACGAGCAGTACTTC. Protein: CASSQEETALSYEQYF.